These 6 T cell receptor beta chains share one sample of origin, sequenced in a study of blood T cells in healthy people across ages. Together with a sample-barcoded 5' primer, a J-beta primer mix was included in a second PCR lasting about 6 to 11 cycles. TCRdb fed the 5' RACE reads into MiXCR, producing one record per CDR3 protein. The sample holds roughly 570,000 distinct CDR3 sequences, approximately 25% seen once. Specimen: blood. Every receptor here comes from a woman between 65 and 79 years old in good health.

The V and J genes are TRBV2 and TRBJ2-5, with 10 bases fitting TRBD2. The J call may be mistaken, given a closer DNA end match to TRBJ2-1. The CDR3 has 14 amino acids. Per germline, CDR1 SNHLY and CDR2 FYNNEI. The CDR3 here is CASGIRLAGNEQFF. CDR3 nucleotide sequence: TGTGCCAGCGGGATACGACTAGCGGGCAATGAGCAGTTCTTC.

This clonotype occurred a few times. The chain couples TRBV24-1 to TRBJ2-3, with a tentative D call TRBD2 (6 bases). V lost 4 bases and J lost 2, with 15 bases in between. CDR3 length: 16 residues. Germline-derived CDR1 and CDR2 are KGHDR and SFDVKD. The CDR3 nucleotides read TGTGCCACCAGTGACCCCCAGGGAGGTAACACAGATACGCAGTATTTT. This gives the protein CATSDPQGGNTDTQYF.

Comments on this clonotype: Germline and junction disagree at one end, which may indicate a read error. The CDR3 DNA follows: TGTGCCAGCAGCGGAGATCTGAACACTGAAGCTCTCTTT. Translating it yields CASSGDLNTEALF. The gene calls are TRBV9 and TRBJ1-1; D unresolved. The CDR3 is made up of 13 amino acids. Germline CDR1 is SGDLS and CDR2 is YYNGEE.

This clonotype showed up just a few times. The chain has TRBV12-3 or TRBV12-4 and TRBJ2-1, with 11 bases lining up with TRBD1. The CDR3 extends over 16 amino acids. V dropped 6 bases and J dropped 3; count of bases not matched to a gene: 7. The CDR3 reads CASRPGTGGNYNEQFF. The CDR3 DNA follows: TGTGCCAGCAGGCCCGGGACAGGGGGAAACTACAATGAGCAGTTCTTC.

In its sample, this clonotype was seen a few times. The rearrangement uses TRBV4-3 and TRBJ2-1, with D maybe TRBD1 (6 bases). V was shortened by 1 base and J by 9 bases, with 19 bases between the two germline ends. The CDR3 length is 16 residues. The germline V gene has CDR1 LGHNA and CDR2 YSLEER. CDR3 DNA sequence: TGCGCCAGCAGCCAAGCAATCTTGAACAGGGCCATTGAGCAGTTCTTC. Translating gives CASSQAILNRAIEQFF.

This clonotype was seen more than once but under ten times. V and J are TRBV7-9 and TRBJ2-7; D unresolved. Per the germline V gene, CDR1 is SEHNR and CDR2 is FQNEAQ (reference sequence). V lost 1 base and J lost 0, with 10 bases in between. This CDR3 comprises 15 residues. CDR3 in DNA: TGTGCCAGCAGCTTAGGGGCTGGGAACTCCTACGAGCAGTACTTC. Its translation is CASSLGAGNSYEQYF.